This is a list of T cell receptor beta chains from one sample in a study of blood T cell repertoires in COVID-19. Assay used: immunoSEQ multiplex PCR; TCRdb lists only in-frame clones, some missing. The sample comprises roughly 200,000 clones, more than 75% of which are singletons, and 5.5% to 8% rests with the top ten. The specimen sequenced was peripheral blood. Every receptor here comes from a man in his fifties or sixties who had recovered from COVID-19. The CDR3 runs from the conserved cysteine through the conserved F or W. Each record gives: D gene, clone size, CDR3 length, V gene, J gene, CDR3 DNA, CDR3 protein. D genes are given only for firm matches. Only some rows state a clone size, as once, few, many or a class for expanded clones.

>NA|NA|15|TRBV30|TRBJ2-5
TGTGCCTGGAGTGTAGACTCGGGGTCACAAGAGACCCAGTACTTC
CAWSVDSGSQETQYF
>TRBD2|NA|16|TRBV28|TRBJ2-1
TGTGCCAGCAGCCGAAATAGCGGGAGGGCGGGCAATGAGCAGTTCTTC
CASSRNSGRAGNEQFF
>NA|NA|15|TRBV28|TRBJ1-1
TGTGCCAGCAGCTCGGGTCCGGGACAGAACACTGAAGCTTTCTTT
CASSSGPGQNTEAFF
>TRBD1|few|14|TRBV6-5|TRBJ1-3
TGTGCCAGCGGGGGACAGGGCACTGGAAACACCATATATTTT
CASGGQGTGNTIYF
>TRBD2|NA|15|TRBV11-2|TRBJ2-3
TGTGCCAGCAGCCGACCAGCGGGAAGCACAGATACGCAGTATTTT
CASSRPAGSTDTQYF
>TRBD1|few|14|TRBV7-3|TRBJ1-2
TGTGCCAGCAGCTTAAACGCCAGGGGGTATGGCTACACCTTC
CASSLNARGYGYTF
>TRBD1|NA|15|TRBV27|TRBJ1-4
TGTGCCAGCAGGCGCCTCCAGGGGGCGGTTGAAAAACTGTTTTTT
CASRRLQGAVEKLFF
>NA|NA|17|TRBV5-4|TRBJ2-3
TGTGCCAGCAGCTTATGGTCGGGGGTAGGGCAGCCAGATACGCAGTATTTT
CASSLWSGVGQPDTQYF
>TRBD1|few|17|TRBV7-9|TRBJ2-2
TGTGCCAGCAGCTTCTGGGGACAGGGCACGAGGACCGGGGAGCTGTTTTTT
CASSFWGQGTRTGELFF
>TRBD1|NA|15|TRBV19|TRBJ2-2
TGTGCCAGTAGTATCTGGGGACAGACCACCGGGGAGCTGTTTTTT
CASSIWGQTTGELFF
>NA|NA|16|TRBV7-9|TRBJ2-3
TGTGCCAGCAGCCACCCCAAGGGGGGGGCCCCAGATACGCAGTATTTT
CASSHPKGGAPDTQYF
>NA|NA|14|TRBV7-2|TRBJ1-4
TGTGCCAGCAGCTGGACAGCAACTAATGAAAAACTGTTTTTT
CASSWTATNEKLFF
>NA|NA|12|TRBV19|TRBJ2-7
TGTGCCAGTAGTTCGGACACCTACGAGCAGTACTTC
CASSSDTYEQYF
>NA|NA|15|TRBV4-2|TRBJ1-1
TGTGCCAGCAGCCAAGAAGGGACGGGGGGCACTGAAGCTTTCTTT
CASSQEGTGGTEAFF
>TRBD1|NA|13|TRBV5-4|TRBJ1-4
TGTGCCAGCAGCTCCGGACAGGGTGAAAAACTGTTTTTT
CASSSGQGEKLFF
>TRBD2|NA|17|TRBV7-9|TRBJ2-5
TGTGCCAGCAGCACGAAGGCTCTAGCGGGGTCCCGGGAGACCCAGTACTTC
CASSTKALAGSRETQYF
>TRBD1|once|17|TRBV30|TRBJ1-4
TGTGCCTGGAGTACTGGGACAGGGGGTGCAACTAATGAAAAACTGTTTTTT
CAWSTGTGGATNEKLFF
>TRBD1|NA|19|TRBV30|TRBJ1-4
TGTGCCTGGAGGTCCCGGGACAGGGGGCAATATAGTACTAATGAAAAACTGTTTTTT
CAWRSRDRGQYSTNEKLFF
>NA|NA|12|TRBV6-5|TRBJ1-1
TGTGCCAGCTCCGGGGTCTACACTGAAGCTTTCTTT
CASSGVYTEAFF
>TRBD1|NA|17|TRBV4-2|TRBJ2-1
TGTGCCAGCAGCCCTGTAGTGGCCAGGGGGTGGGAGAATGAGCAGTTCTTC
CASSPVVARGWENEQFF
>NA|NA|14|TRBV6-5|TRBJ2-7
TGTGCCAGCAGTAATAGCGGATTACCCTACGAGCAGTACTTC
CASSNSGLPYEQYF
>NA|NA|18|TRBV6-2/TRBV6-3|TRBJ1-5
TGTGCCAGCAGTTACAGACTAGCGGTTTCATATAGCAATCAGCCCCAGCATTTT
CASSYRLAVSYSNQPQHF
>NA|NA|15|TRBV5-1|TRBJ1-4
TGCGCCAGCAGCCTCTCTCCAGGGTTAAATGAAAAACTGTTTTTT
CASSLSPGLNEKLFF